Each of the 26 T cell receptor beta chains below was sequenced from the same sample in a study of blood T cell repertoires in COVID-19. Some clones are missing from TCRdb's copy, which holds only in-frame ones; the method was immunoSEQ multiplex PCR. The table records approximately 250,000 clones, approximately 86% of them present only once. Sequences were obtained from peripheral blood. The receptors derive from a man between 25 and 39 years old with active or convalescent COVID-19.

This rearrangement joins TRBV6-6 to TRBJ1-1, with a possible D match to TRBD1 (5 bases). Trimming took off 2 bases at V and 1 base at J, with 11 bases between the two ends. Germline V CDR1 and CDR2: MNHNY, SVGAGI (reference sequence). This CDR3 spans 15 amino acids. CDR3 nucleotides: TGTGCCAGCAGTTACCCAACAGGACAGAACACTGAAGCTTTCTTT. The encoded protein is CASSYPTGQNTEAFF.

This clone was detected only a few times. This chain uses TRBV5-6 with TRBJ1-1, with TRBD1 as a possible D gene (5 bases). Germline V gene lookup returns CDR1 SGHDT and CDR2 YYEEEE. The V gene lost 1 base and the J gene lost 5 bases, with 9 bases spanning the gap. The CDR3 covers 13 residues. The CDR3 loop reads CASSLFGGTEAFF. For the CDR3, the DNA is TGTGCCAGCAGCTTGTTTGGGGGGACTGAAGCTTTCTTT.

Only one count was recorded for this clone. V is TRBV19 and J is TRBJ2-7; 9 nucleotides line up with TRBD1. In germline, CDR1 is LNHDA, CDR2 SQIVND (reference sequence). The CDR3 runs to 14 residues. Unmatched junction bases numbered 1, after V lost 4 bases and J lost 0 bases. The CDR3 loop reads CASSKGQGSYEQYF. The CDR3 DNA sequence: TGTGCCAGTAGTAAGGGACAGGGCTCCTACGAGCAGTACTTC. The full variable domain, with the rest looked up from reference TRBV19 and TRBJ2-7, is DGGITQSPKYLFRKEGQNVTLSCEQNLNHDAMYWYRQDPGQGLRLIYYSQIVNDFQKGDIAEGYSVSREKKESFPLTVTSAQKNPTAFYLCASSKGQGSYEQYFGPGTRLTVT.

CDR3 sequence (DNA): TGTGCCAGCGTAAGGGACAGGTTAAGGACTAATGAAAAACTGTTTTTT. Translated, it gives CASVRDRLRTNEKLFF. The chain recombines TRBV2 with TRBJ1-4; 8 nucleotides align to TRBD1. CDR3 size: 16 residues. Germline CDR1 SNHLY, CDR2 FYNNEI. Unmatched junction bases numbered 10, after V lost 8 bases and J lost 2 bases.

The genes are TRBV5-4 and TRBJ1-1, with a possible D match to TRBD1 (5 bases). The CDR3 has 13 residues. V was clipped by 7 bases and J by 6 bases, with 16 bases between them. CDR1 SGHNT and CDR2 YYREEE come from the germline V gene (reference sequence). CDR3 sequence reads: CASGQDSMAEAFF. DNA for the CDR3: TGTGCCAGCGGCCAAGACAGTATGGCTGAAGCTTTCTTT.

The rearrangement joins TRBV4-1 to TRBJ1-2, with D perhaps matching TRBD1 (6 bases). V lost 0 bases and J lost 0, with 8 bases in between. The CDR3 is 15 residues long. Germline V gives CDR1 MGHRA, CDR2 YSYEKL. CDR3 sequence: CASSQEQGANYGYTF. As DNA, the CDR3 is TGCGCCAGCAGCCAAGAACAGGGAGCTAACTATGGCTACACCTTC.

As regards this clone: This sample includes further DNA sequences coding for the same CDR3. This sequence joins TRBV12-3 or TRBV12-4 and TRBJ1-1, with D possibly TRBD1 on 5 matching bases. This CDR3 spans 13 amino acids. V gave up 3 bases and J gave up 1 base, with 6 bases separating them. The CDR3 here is CASSFGGNTEAFF. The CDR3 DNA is TGTGCCAGCAGTTTCGGGGGGAACACTGAAGCTTTCTTT.

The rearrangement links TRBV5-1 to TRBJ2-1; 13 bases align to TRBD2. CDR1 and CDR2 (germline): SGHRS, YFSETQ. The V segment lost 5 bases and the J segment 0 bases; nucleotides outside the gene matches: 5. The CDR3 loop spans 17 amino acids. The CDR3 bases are TGCGCCAGCAGGCGGACTAGCGGGGGCCCCTCCTACAATGAGCAGTTCTTC. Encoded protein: CASRRTSGGPSYNEQFF.

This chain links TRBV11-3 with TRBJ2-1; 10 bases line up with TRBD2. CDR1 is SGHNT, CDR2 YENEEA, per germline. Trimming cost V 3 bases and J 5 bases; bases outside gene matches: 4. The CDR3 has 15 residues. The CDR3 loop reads CASSFTSGDNNEQFF. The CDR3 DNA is TGTGCCAGCAGCTTTACTAGCGGGGATAACAATGAGCAGTTCTTC.

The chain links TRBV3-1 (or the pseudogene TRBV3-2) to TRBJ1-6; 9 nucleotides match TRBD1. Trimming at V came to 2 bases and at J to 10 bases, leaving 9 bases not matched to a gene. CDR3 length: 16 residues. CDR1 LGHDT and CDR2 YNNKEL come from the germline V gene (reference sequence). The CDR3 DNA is TGTGCCAGCAGCCAAAATCCGGGACAGGGTTGGTCACCCCTCCACTTT. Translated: CASSQNPGQGWSPLHF.

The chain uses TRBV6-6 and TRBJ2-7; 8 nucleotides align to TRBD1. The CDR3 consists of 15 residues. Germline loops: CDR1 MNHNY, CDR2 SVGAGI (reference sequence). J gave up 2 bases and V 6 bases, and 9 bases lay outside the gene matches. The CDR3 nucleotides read TGTGCCAGCAGAATGAACCGGGACAGGACCTACGAGCAGTACTTC. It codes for CASRMNRDRTYEQYF.

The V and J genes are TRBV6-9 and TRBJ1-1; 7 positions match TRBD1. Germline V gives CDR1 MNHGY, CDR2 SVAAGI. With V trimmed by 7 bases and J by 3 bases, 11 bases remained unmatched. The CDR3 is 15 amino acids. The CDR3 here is CASKGARDSYTEAFF. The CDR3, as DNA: TGTGCCAGCAAGGGGGCGCGTGATTCTTACACTGAAGCTTTCTTT.

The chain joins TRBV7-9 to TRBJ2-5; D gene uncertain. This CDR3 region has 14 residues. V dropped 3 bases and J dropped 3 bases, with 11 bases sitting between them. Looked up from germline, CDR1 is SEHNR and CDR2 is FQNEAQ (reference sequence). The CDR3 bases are TGTGCCAGCAGCTTTGGGCTTTCCAAAGAGACCCAGTACTTC. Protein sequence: CASSFGLSKETQYF.

The CDR3 loop reads CASSSHREGTEAFF. The CDR3 bases are TGTGCCAGCAGCTCCCACAGGGAAGGCACTGAAGCTTTCTTT. The V and J genes are TRBV7-9 and TRBJ1-1; tentative D call: TRBD1 (6 bases). Germline CDR1 reads SEHNR; CDR2 reads FQNEAQ (reference sequence). The CDR3 contains 14 residues. V was cut by 4 bases and J by 4 bases, with 13 bases left in between.

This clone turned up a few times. CDR3 nucleotides: TGTGCCAGCAGCGAGACAGAGAACACTGAAGCTTTCTTT. Encoded protein: CASSETENTEAFF. The chain couples TRBV11-3 to TRBJ1-1, with TRBD1 as a possible D gene (5 bases). Germline values: CDR1 SGHNT, CDR2 YENEEA. The length of the CDR3 is 13 residues. The V end lost 5 bases, the J end lost 1 base, and 8 bases lay between the germline ends.

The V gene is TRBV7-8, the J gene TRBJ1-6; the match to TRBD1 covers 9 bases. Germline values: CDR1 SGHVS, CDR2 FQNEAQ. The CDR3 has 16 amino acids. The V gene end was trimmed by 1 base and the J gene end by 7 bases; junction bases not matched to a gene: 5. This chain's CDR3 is CASSLDRGRFNSPLHF. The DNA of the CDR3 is TGTGCCAGCAGCTTAGACAGGGGGCGGTTCAATTCACCCCTCCACTTT.

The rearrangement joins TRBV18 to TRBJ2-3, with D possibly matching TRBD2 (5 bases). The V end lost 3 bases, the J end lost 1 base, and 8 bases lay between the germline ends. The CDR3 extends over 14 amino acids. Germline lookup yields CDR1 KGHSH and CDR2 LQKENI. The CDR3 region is CASSPGLGTDTQYF. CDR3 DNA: TGTGCCAGCTCACCCGGACTGGGCACAGATACGCAGTATTTT.

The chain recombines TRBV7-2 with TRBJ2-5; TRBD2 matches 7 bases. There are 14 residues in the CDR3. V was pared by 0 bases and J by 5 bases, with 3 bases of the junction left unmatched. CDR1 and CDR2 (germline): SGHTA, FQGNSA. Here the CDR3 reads CASSLAGGWETQYF. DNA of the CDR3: TGTGCCAGCAGCTTAGCCGGGGGGTGGGAGACCCAGTACTTC.

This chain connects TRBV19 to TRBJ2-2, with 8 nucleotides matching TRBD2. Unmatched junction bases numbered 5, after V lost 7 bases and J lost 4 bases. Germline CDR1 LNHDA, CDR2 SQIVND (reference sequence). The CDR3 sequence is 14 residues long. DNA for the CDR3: TGTGCCAGTATGCGGGGGGCGGGCACCGGGGAGCTGTTTTTT. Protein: CASMRGAGTGELFF. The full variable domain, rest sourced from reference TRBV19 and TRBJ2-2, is DGGITQSPKYLFRKEGQNVTLSCEQNLNHDAMYWYRQDPGQGLRLIYYSQIVNDFQKGDIAEGYSVSREKKESFPLTVTSAQKNPTAFYLCASMRGAGTGELFFGEGSRLTVL.

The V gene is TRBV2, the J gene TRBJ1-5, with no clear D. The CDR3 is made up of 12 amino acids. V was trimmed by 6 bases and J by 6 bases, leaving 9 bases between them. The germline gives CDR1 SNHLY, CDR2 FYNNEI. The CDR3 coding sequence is TGTGCCAGCAGGAGAGAGGGTCAGCCCCAGCATTTT. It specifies CASRREGQPQHF.

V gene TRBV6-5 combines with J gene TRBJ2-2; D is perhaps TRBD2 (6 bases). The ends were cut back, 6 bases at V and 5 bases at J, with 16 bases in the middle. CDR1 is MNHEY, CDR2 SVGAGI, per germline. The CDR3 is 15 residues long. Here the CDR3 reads CASRLAEWRTGELFF. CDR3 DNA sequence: TGTGCCAGCAGACTAGCAGAGTGGAGGACCGGGGAGCTGTTTTTT.

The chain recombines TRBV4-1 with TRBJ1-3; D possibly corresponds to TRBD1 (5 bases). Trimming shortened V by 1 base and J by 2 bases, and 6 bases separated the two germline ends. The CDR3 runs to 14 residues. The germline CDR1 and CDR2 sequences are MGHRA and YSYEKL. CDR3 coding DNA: TGCGCCAGCAGCCAAGTAGGGGCTGGAAACACCATATATTTT. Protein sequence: CASSQVGAGNTIYF.

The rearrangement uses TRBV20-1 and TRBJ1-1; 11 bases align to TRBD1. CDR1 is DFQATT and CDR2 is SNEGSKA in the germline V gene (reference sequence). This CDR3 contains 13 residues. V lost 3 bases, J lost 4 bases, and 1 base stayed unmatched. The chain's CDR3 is CSASGTGGTEAFF. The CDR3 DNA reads TGCAGTGCTAGTGGGACAGGGGGCACTGAAGCTTTCTTT.

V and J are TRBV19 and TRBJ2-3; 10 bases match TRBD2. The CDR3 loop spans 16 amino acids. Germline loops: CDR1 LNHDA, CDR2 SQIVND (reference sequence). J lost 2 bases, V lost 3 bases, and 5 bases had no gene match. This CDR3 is CASSIPLAGYTDTQYF. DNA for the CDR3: TGTGCCAGTAGTATTCCACTAGCGGGATACACAGATACGCAGTATTTT.

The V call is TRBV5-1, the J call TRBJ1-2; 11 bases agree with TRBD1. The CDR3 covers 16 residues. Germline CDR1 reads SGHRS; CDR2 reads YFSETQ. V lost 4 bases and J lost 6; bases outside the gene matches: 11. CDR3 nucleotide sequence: TGCGCCAGCAGCCTCCTAACGGGACAGGGGGAAGATGGCTACACCTTC. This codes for CASSLLTGQGEDGYTF.

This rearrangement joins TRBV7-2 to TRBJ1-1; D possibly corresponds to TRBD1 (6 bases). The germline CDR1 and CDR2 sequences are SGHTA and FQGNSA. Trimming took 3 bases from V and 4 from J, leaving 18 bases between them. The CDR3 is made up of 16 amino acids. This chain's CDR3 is CASSLNRDPRVTEAFF. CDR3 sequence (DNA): TGTGCCAGCAGCTTGAACAGGGACCCGCGGGTCACTGAAGCTTTCTTT.